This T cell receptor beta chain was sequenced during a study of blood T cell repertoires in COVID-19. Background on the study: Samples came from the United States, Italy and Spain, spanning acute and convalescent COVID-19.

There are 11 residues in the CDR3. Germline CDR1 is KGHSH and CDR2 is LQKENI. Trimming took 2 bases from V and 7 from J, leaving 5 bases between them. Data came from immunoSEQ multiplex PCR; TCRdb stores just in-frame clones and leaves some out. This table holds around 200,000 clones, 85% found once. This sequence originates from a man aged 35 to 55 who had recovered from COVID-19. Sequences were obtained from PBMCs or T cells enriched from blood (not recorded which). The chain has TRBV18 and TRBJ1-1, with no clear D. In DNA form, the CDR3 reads TGTGCCAGCTCACCAGCAGTTGAAGCTTTCTTT. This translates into CASSPAVEAFF.